A single sample gave rise to the 16 T cell receptor beta chains below, sequenced in a study of cytomegalovirus exposure and HLA in healthy donors (dated by TCRdb to about 2017). The library relied on the immunoSEQ multiplex PCR assay. A mixture of 60 forward primers for TCR Vbeta segments and 13 reverse primers for TCR Jbeta segments was used in the multiplex PCR. TCRdb took over this immuneACCESS table, retaining in-frame rearrangements with V and J assigned. Such tables are incomplete; in checked studies, under half of the missing clones stem from an unresolved V gene, and the remainder is unexplained. In all, the sample holds approximately 140,000 clones, and about 82% of those were seen once. Approximately 1.1% of the sample rests with the top ten. Sequencing was done on a sample of PBMCs. The receptors shown here come from a boy between 10 and 17 years old in good health and CMV-seronegative.

V is TRBV30 and J is TRBJ1-4; perhaps TRBD1 as D (5 bases). CDR1 GTSNPN and CDR2 SVGIG come from the germline V gene (reference sequence). The CDR3 covers 13 residues. Between the trimmed V and J ends, which lost 2 bases and 5 bases, there was a span of 9 bases. CDR3 in DNA: TGTGCCTGGAGTAGGGGAACCAATGAAAAACTGTTTTTT. Protein product: CAWSRGTNEKLFF.

The V call is TRBV27, the J call TRBJ1-5, with 7 bases fitting TRBD1. CDR3 size: 17 residues. Trimming at V came to 6 bases and at J to 4 bases, leaving 15 bases not matched to a gene. Germline lookup yields CDR1 MNHEY and CDR2 SMNVEV (reference sequence). As DNA, the CDR3 is TGTGCCAGCAGCCCAGGAACCCGACAGGGTTGGAATCAGCCCCAGCATTTT. Translating gives CASSPGTRQGWNQPQHF.

The rearrangement uses TRBV30 and TRBJ1-2; no clear D gene. The CDR3 covers 12 residues. Germline V gene sequence: CDR1 GTSNPN, CDR2 SVGIG (reference sequence). Trimming took 2 bases from V and 8 from J, leaving 12 bases between them. The CDR3 coding sequence is TGTGCCTGGAGTCTCGCATCTAGGGGCTACACCTTC. This gives the protein CAWSLASRGYTF.

The rearrangement links TRBV25-1 to TRBJ2-3; TRBD2 agrees at 10 bases. Per the germline V gene, CDR1 is MGHDK and CDR2 is SYGVNS. Trimming at V came to 3 bases and at J to 3 bases, leaving 6 bases not matched to a gene. The CDR3 is made up of 16 amino acids. Here the CDR3 reads CASSDRTSGMTDTQYF. CDR3 nucleotide sequence: TGTGCCAGCAGTGATCGGACTAGCGGAATGACAGATACGCAGTATTTT.

The chain is built from TRBV27 and TRBJ1-3; 8 bases are a match to TRBD1. The CDR3 consists of 15 residues. The germline V gene encodes CDR1 MNHEY and CDR2 SMNVEV (reference sequence). The V segment lost 2 bases and the J segment 8 bases; nucleotides outside the gene matches: 8. In DNA form, the CDR3 reads TGTGCCAGCAGTTTACGGCCAGGGGGCCGGGACACCATATATTTT. Its translation: CASSLRPGGRDTIYF.

J is TRBJ2-1 and V is TRBV19, with D perhaps TRBD2 (5 bases). The CDR3 runs 15 residues. In germline, CDR1 is LNHDA, CDR2 SQIVND (reference sequence). V lost 4 bases and J 5 bases, leaving 15 bases between the germline ends. CDR3 in DNA: TGTGCCAGTAGTAAAGACTACGAGATAAACAATGAGCAGTTCTTC. It codes for CASSKDYEINNEQFF.

This clone was picked up a small number of times. The chain joins TRBV4-1 to TRBJ1-1; D might be TRBD1 (5 bases). Germline V gene sequence: CDR1 MGHRA, CDR2 YSYEKL. This CDR3 has 16 residues. V shed 1 base and J shed 0 bases, with 12 bases lying between them. This chain's CDR3 is CASSQAGAGVNTEAFF. The CDR3 region has the DNA TGCGCCAGCAGCCAAGCTGGAGCGGGGGTGAACACTGAAGCTTTCTTT.

The chain combines TRBV7-7 with TRBJ2-2, with D perhaps TRBD1 (6 bases). This CDR3 region has 16 residues. Germline CDR1 and CDR2: SSHAT and FNYEAQ (reference sequence). V lost 3 bases and J lost 1, with 12 bases in between. CDR3 amino acids: CASSFSQGMNTGELFF. The CDR3 bases are TGTGCCAGCAGCTTTAGTCAGGGGATGAACACCGGGGAGCTGTTTTTT.

The V call is TRBV6-1, the J call TRBJ1-1; 7 bases match TRBD1. CDR1 is MNHNS, CDR2 SASEGT, per germline. The CDR3 is 13 amino acids. With V trimmed by 2 bases and J by 4 bases, 1 base remained unmatched. CDR3: CASSEWTGTEAFF. CDR3 in DNA: TGTGCCAGCAGTGAATGGACAGGCACTGAAGCTTTCTTT.

The chain combines TRBV7-2 with TRBJ1-2; possible D gene TRBD1, 5 bases. The CDR3 has 14 residues. The germline V gene encodes CDR1 SGHTA and CDR2 FQGNSA. V was trimmed by 5 bases and J by 0 bases, leaving 10 bases between them. CDR3 sequence (DNA): TGTGCCAGCAGCCCACACAGGACTAACTATGGCTACACCTTC. As protein: CASSPHRTNYGYTF.

Regarding this clone: Other DNA variants within this sample encode the same CDR3. The chain joins TRBV5-6 to TRBJ1-2; 8 positions match TRBD1. CDR3 length equals 14 residues. Germline CDR1 and CDR2: SGHDT and YYEEEE. The V and J ends lost 2 bases and 5 bases, in that order; junction bases with no gene match: 5. The DNA for the CDR3 is TGTGCCAGCAGCTTAGGACAGGGTGGATATGGCTACACCTTC. This translates into CASSLGQGGYGYTF.

This chain connects TRBV25-1 to TRBJ2-5, with 7 bases identical to TRBD1. CDR1 is MGHDK, CDR2 SYGVNS, per germline. CDR3 length equals 13 residues. V lost 4 bases to trimming and J lost 4 bases; unmatched junction nucleotides: 3. CDR3 DNA: TGTGCCAGCAGTGGGGACAGAAGAGAGACCCAGTACTTC. Its translation is CASSGDRRETQYF.

The rearrangement uses TRBV4-1 and TRBJ1-5, with TRBD1 matching 9 bases. Germline assignment: CDR1 MGHRA and CDR2 YSYEKL. V shed 1 base and J 7 bases; nucleotides not matched to a gene: 8. CDR3 length: 16 residues. This chain's CDR3 is CASSQGRGQGFQPQHF. CDR3 in DNA: TGCGCCAGCAGCCAAGGAAGGGGACAGGGCTTCCAGCCCCAGCATTTT.

This rearrangement joins TRBV4-1 to TRBJ2-3; 7 positions match TRBD2. The CDR3 has 15 amino acids. Germline CDR1 MGHRA, CDR2 YSYEKL. J was trimmed by 0 bases and V by 4 bases; bases with no gene match: 4. The CDR3 protein is CASSPLAASTDTQYF. CDR3 nucleotides: TGCGCCAGCAGCCCCCTAGCGGCTAGCACAGATACGCAGTATTTT.

The genes are TRBV20-1 and TRBJ2-7; 9 nucleotides align to TRBD2. This CDR3 has 11 residues. The germline V gene has CDR1 DFQATT and CDR2 SNEGSKA (reference sequence). V dropped 6 bases and J dropped 4; count of bases not matched to a gene: 1. The CDR3 DNA reads as TGCAGTGCGACTAGCGGATACGAGCAGTACTTC. It is translated as CSATSGYEQYF.

This sequence joins TRBV4-3 and TRBJ2-4; 7 bases match TRBD1. J gave up 6 bases and V 0 bases, and 5 bases lay outside the gene matches. Germline-derived CDR1 and CDR2 are LGHNA and YSLEER. The CDR3 contains 15 residues. The DNA of the CDR3 is TGCGCCAGCAGCCAAGATCCGACAGGGACAAACATTCAGTACTTC. This gives the protein CASSQDPTGTNIQYF.